The 25 T cell receptor beta chains presented below share a single source sample, sequenced in a study of T cell repertoires in cytomegalovirus infection. TCRdb processed the reads anew with MiXCR; each CDR3 protein has one entry. The table lists under 200,000 distinct CDR3 sequences, approximately 30% of them singletons. The source material was PBMCs. Receptors originate from a human donor in good health (CMV status not recorded). Some clones in this sample may be carry-over from other donors' samples.

The chain couples TRBV20-1 to TRBJ1-2, with D perhaps TRBD1 (5 bases). Trimming stripped 4 bases from V and 4 bases from J, with 22 bases between. The CDR3 is 16 amino acids. The germline gives CDR1 DFQATT, CDR2 SNEGSKA (reference sequence). CDR3 region: CSAMGTGWGRSYGYTF. The CDR3 nucleotides are TGCAGTGCTATGGGGACTGGGTGGGGAAGGAGCTATGGCTACACCTTC.

This clonotype appeared a single time. V and J are TRBV20-1 and TRBJ1-5, with 7 bases aligning to TRBD1. From germline, CDR1 is DFQATT and CDR2 SNEGSKA (reference sequence). V gave up 4 bases and J gave up 0 bases; unmatched junction bases: 6. The CDR3 covers 15 residues. CDR3 residues: CSAKGTVYSNQPQHF. The DNA of the CDR3 is TGCAGTGCTAAAGGGACAGTTTATAGCAATCAGCCCCAGCATTTT.

This clonotype was counted many times. The chain links TRBV7-9 to TRBJ1-2, with D maybe TRBD1 (5 bases). V lost 5 bases to trimming and J lost 4 bases, with 11 bases between them. Germline CDR1 reads SEHNR; CDR2 reads FQNEAQ (reference sequence). The CDR3 extends over 13 amino acids. The CDR3 nucleotides read TGTGCCAGCAGCCCTAGTGGGGCCTATGGCTACACCTTC. It encodes CASSPSGAYGYTF. Using reference TRBV7-9 and TRBJ1-2 for the parts outside the CDR3, the full variable domain is DTGVSQNPRHKITKRGQNVTFRCDPISEHNRLYWYRQTLGQGPEFLTYFQNEAQLEKSRLLSDRFSAERPKGSFSTLEIQRTEQGDSAMYLCASSPSGAYGYTFGSGTRLTVV.

This clonotype was seen a handful of times. This chain links TRBV7-2 with TRBJ1-5; D is ambiguous. Trimming removed 5 bases at V and 2 bases at J, with 13 bases between. The CDR3 is 15 amino acids. From germline, CDR1 is SGHTA and CDR2 FQGNSA. The CDR3 loop is CASSPGEFGNQPQHF. CDR3 coding DNA: TGTGCCAGCAGCCCCGGGGAGTTCGGCAATCAGCCCCAGCATTTT. Based on the CDR3 plus reference TRBV7-2 and TRBJ1-5, the full variable domain is GAGVSQSPSNKVTEKGKDVELRCDPISGHTALYWYRQSLGQGLEFLIYFQGNSAPDKSGLPSDRFSAERTGGSVSTLTIQRTQQEDSAVYLCASSPGEFGNQPQHFGDGTRLSIL.

The chain uses TRBV6-6 and TRBJ2-3, with TRBD1 matching 9 bases. CDR1 is MNHNY, CDR2 SVGAGI, per germline (reference sequence). This CDR3 contains 15 residues. With 5 bases clipped from V and 4 bases from J, the junction kept 7 bases outside the gene matches. The CDR3 nucleotides read TGTGCCAGCAGTGGGGACAGGGTTCGGGCAGATACGCAGTATTTT. It encodes CASSGDRVRADTQYF.

This clonotype came up a few times. The V and J genes are TRBV12-3 or TRBV12-4 and TRBJ1-5; D ambiguous. This CDR3 contains 14 residues. Trimming took off 6 bases at V and 2 bases at J, with 11 bases between the two ends. The CDR3 protein is CASSLFNGNQPQHF. For the CDR3, the DNA is TGTGCCAGCAGCCTTTTTAATGGCAATCAGCCCCAGCATTTT.

This clonotype was seen repeatedly, ten times or more. This chain joins TRBV7-2 and TRBJ2-3; unclear D gene. Germline lookup yields CDR1 SGHTA and CDR2 FQGNSA. Trimming left V 5 bases short and J 0 bases short, with 9 bases between. CDR3 length: 14 amino acids. The CDR3 nucleotides read TGTGCCAGCAGCCCCGGTATTAGCACAGATACGCAGTATTTT. Residues: CASSPGISTDTQYF.

Ten or more counts support this clonotype. The rearrangement joins TRBV11-2 to TRBJ1-1; tentative D call: TRBD1 (5 bases). V dropped 5 bases and J dropped 8 bases, with 18 bases sitting between them. Germline V CDR1 and CDR2: SGHAT, FQNNGV. The CDR3 runs 14 residues. The CDR3 reads CASSTEPTAGEAFF. For the CDR3, the DNA is TGTGCCAGCAGCACCGAGCCCACGGCAGGGGAAGCTTTCTTT.

This chain joins TRBV5-6 and TRBJ2-2; 9 nucleotides agree with TRBD1. This CDR3 contains 16 residues. The germline V gene has CDR1 SGHDT and CDR2 YYEEEE. Trimming removed 4 bases from V and 4 bases from J; junction bases left unmatched: 8. The CDR3 region is CASSPGTGSVTGELFF. CDR3 DNA: TGTGCCAGCAGCCCAGGGACAGGGTCCGTCACCGGGGAGCTGTTTTTT.

The chain has TRBV29-1 and TRBJ2-1, with 7 bases identical to TRBD2. Germline V gives CDR1 SQVTM, CDR2 ANQGSEA. The CDR3 length is 15 residues. With 2 bases clipped from V and 7 bases from J, the junction kept 11 bases outside the gene matches. CDR3 bases: TGCAGCGTTGAAATCGGAGCGGGGACCGGTAATGAGCAGTTCTTC. Encoded protein: CSVEIGAGTGNEQFF.

The chain combines TRBV11-2 with TRBJ1-1, with a possible D match to TRBD1 (5 bases). V lost 4 bases and J 3 bases, leaving 18 bases between the germline ends. CDR1 SGHAT and CDR2 FQNNGV come from the germline V gene. The CDR3 is made up of 16 amino acids. The CDR3 region is CASSSQGGWGDTEAFF. The CDR3 bases are TGTGCCAGCAGCTCCCAGGGCGGTTGGGGGGACACTGAAGCTTTCTTT.

This sequence joins TRBV7-2 and TRBJ2-7; the D gene is possibly TRBD2 (6 bases). V dropped 5 bases and J dropped 4 bases, with 12 bases sitting between them. In germline, CDR1 is SGHTA, CDR2 FQGNSA. The CDR3 covers 13 residues. CDR3 loop: CASSARRVYEQYF. The DNA for the CDR3 is TGTGCCAGCAGCGCGAGGAGGGTTTACGAGCAGTACTTC.

This rearrangement joins TRBV12-3 or TRBV12-4 to TRBJ1-2, with 7 bases matching TRBD1. CDR3 length equals 13 residues. V dropped 6 bases and J dropped 4; count of bases not matched to a gene: 5. The DNA for the CDR3 is TGTGCCAGCAGACCCACAGGGGTCTATGGCTACACCTTC. It encodes CASRPTGVYGYTF.

The J gene is TRBJ2-1, the V gene TRBV6-1; D remains unclear. Trimming left V 7 bases short and J 10 bases short, with 17 bases between. Germline V lookup: CDR1 MNHNS, CDR2 SASEGT. The length of the CDR3 is 13 residues. CDR3 bases: TGTGCCAGCATCGAGCATAGCCAAAGAGAGCAGTTCTTC. This translates into CASIEHSQREQFF.

The chain joins TRBV20-1 to TRBJ1-1; no clear D gene. Germline V lookup: CDR1 DFQATT, CDR2 SNEGSKA (reference sequence). The CDR3 is made up of 13 amino acids. Trimming left V 3 bases short and J 1 base short, with 9 bases between. The CDR3 DNA follows: TGCAGTGCTAGCCCGGGCCGGAACACTGAAGCTTTCTTT. Amino acids: CSASPGRNTEAFF.

The chain uses TRBV5-1 and TRBJ2-5, with a possible D match to TRBD2 (5 bases). Looked up from germline, CDR1 is SGHRS and CDR2 is YFSETQ. V was pared by 1 base and J by 4 bases, with 11 bases between. This CDR3 region has 14 residues. CDR3 nucleotides: TGCGCCAGCAGCTTGAGGGCCGGAGGAGAGACCCAGTACTTC. Protein: CASSLRAGGETQYF. Filled out from reference TRBV5-1 and TRBJ2-5, the complete variable domain reads KAGVTQTPRYLIKTRGQQVTLSCSPISGHRSVSWYQQTPGQGLQFLFEYFSETQRNKGNFPGRFSGRQFSNSRSEMNVSTLELGDSALYLCASSLRAGGETQYFGPGTRLLVL.

A few counts support this clonotype. The chain uses TRBV29-1 and TRBJ1-4; D possibly corresponds to TRBD1 (6 bases). Germline V lookup: CDR1 SQVTM, CDR2 ANQGSEA. The ends were cut back, 6 bases at V and 6 bases at J, with 17 bases in the middle. CDR3 size: 14 residues. CDR3: CSVNSGEGDEKLFF. As DNA, the CDR3 is TGCAGCGTGAACTCAGGGGAAGGGGATGAAAAACTGTTTTTT.

The chain recombines TRBV2 with TRBJ2-7; no reliable D call. Germline-derived CDR1 and CDR2 are SNHLY and FYNNEI. This CDR3 region has 13 residues. Deletions cut 9 bases from V and 0 bases from J, with 12 bases between. The CDR3 DNA is TGTGCCAGAGGCAGGTCCAGCTCCTACGAGCAGTACTTC. Translation: CARGRSSSYEQYF.

This clonotype was counted between two and nine times. The V call is TRBV11-2, the J call TRBJ2-7; D gene unclear. V lost 4 bases, J lost 2 bases, and 12 bases lay in between. There are 14 residues in the CDR3. Germline V lookup: CDR1 SGHAT, CDR2 FQNNGV. CDR3 sequence: CASSYSGTTYEQYF. As DNA, the CDR3 is TGTGCCAGCAGCTACTCTGGAACCACCTACGAGCAGTACTTC.

The CDR3, as DNA: TGTGCCAGCAGCTTGCCCTCCCAAGAGACCCAGTACTTC. Encoded protein: CASSLPSQETQYF. The chain combines TRBV7-2 with TRBJ2-5; D not certain. This CDR3 has 13 amino acids. Between the trimmed V and J ends, which lost 3 bases and 1 base, there was a span of 6 bases. Germline V gene sequence: CDR1 SGHTA, CDR2 FQGNSA.

The chain recombines TRBV5-4 with TRBJ2-7; D perhaps matches TRBD2 (7 bases). From germline, CDR1 is SGHNT and CDR2 YYREEE (reference sequence). Trimming shortened V by 4 bases and J by 9 bases, and 20 bases separated the two germline ends. CDR3 length equals 14 residues. CDR3 nucleotides: TGTGCCAGCAGCACGCGGGGGCCTTACTCTGGGCAGTACTTC. Protein sequence: CASSTRGPYSGQYF.

The count of this clonotype is one. This could be a read error, since a much larger clone is one nucleotide away. The genes are TRBV7-2 and TRBJ2-1; 14 bases map to TRBD2. V shed 2 bases and J 11 bases; nucleotides not matched to a gene: 8. CDR3 size: 16 residues. Germline lookup yields CDR1 SGHTA and CDR2 FQGNSA. The CDR3 DNA sequence: TGTGCCAGCAGCTTATCGAGACTAGCGGGGGGGCCACAGCAGTTCTTC. This sequence encodes CASSLSRLAGGPQQFF.

DNA for the CDR3: TGTGCCAGCGGGGGGGGAGAGGACAGGGCCTATGGCTACACCTTC. As protein: CASGGGEDRAYGYTF. V and J are TRBV12-3 or TRBV12-4 and TRBJ1-2, with TRBD1 identical over 8 bases. After removal of 8 bases from V and 4 bases from J, the junction contained 12 bases not matched to a gene. CDR3 length: 15 amino acids.

In its sample, this clonotype was seen once. The chain links TRBV20-1 to TRBJ1-3; no clear D. The CDR3 is 15 residues long. Trimming shortened V by 0 bases and J by 3 bases, and 12 bases separated the two germline ends. Germline-derived CDR1 and CDR2 are DFQATT and SNEGSKA (reference sequence). CDR3 coding DNA: TGCAGTGCTAGAGAAGGACTAGTACGTGGAAACACCATATATTTT. Translated, it gives CSAREGLVRGNTIYF.

This clonotype was observed a few times. V gene TRBV12-3 or TRBV12-4 combines with J gene TRBJ2-7; 7 nucleotides align to TRBD1. There are 15 residues in the CDR3. The J segment lost 3 bases and the V segment lost 3 bases, leaving 8 bases of the junction unmatched. The CDR3 here is CASSFYRTGNYEQYF. CDR3 bases: TGTGCCAGCAGTTTTTACCGGACAGGCAACTACGAGCAGTACTTC.